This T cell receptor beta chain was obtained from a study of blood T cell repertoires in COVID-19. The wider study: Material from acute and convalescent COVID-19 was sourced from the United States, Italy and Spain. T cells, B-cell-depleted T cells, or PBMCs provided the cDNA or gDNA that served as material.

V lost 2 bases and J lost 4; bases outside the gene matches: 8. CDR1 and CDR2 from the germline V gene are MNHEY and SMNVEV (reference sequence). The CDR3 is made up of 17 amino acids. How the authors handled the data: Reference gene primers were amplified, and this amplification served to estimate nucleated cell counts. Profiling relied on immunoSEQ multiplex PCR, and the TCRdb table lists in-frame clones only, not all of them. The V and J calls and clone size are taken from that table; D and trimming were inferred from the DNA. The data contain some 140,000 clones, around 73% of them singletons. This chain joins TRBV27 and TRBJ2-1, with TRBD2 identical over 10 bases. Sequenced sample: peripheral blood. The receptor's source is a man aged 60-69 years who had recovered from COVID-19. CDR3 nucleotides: TGTGCCAGCAGTTTAGATCGTCCGGGACTAGCGTACAATGAGCAGTTCTTC. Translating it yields CASSLDRPGLAYNEQFF.